This TCR beta chain emerged from a study of CXCR3-negative and CXCR3-positive naive CD8 T cells. Study results and limitations: In naive cells, CXCR3-negative and CXCR3-positive subsets had similar TRBV-TRBJ usage; memory cells differed.

Comments on this clonotype: Antigen specificity is unknown.

The germline V gene encodes CDR1 LNHDA and CDR2 SQIVND (reference sequence). The CDR3 consists of 16 residues. CD45RO-CCR7+CD27+CD95- cells counted as naive CD8+ T cells. Each TRB cDNA library was prepared by 5' RACE (with UMI labels). From the 5' RACE reads, TCRdb lists one entry per CDR3 protein and no DNA. The specimen's table records tens of thousands of distinct CDR3 sequences. The receptor comes from a human donor in good health. Some clones in this sample may be carry-over from other donors' samples. The sequenced sample was naive CXCR3- CD8+ T cells from blood. Documented subset: CD45RO-CCR7+CD27+CD95- naive CD8+ T cells lacking CXCR3 (TNR3-). This chain connects TRBV19 to TRBJ2-2; TCRdb returns TRBD2, unconfirmable since there is no DNA. CDR3 protein: CASSISAGVSTGELFF.